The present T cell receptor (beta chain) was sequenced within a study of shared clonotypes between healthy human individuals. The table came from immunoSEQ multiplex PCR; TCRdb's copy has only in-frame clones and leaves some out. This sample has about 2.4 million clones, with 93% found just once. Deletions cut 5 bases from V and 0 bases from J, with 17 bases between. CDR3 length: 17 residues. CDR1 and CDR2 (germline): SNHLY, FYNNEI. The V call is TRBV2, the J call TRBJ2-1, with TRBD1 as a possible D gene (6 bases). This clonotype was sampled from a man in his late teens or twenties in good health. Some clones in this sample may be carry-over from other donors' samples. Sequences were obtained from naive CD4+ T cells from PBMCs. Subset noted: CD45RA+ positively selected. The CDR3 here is CASSNGAGQNSYNEQFF. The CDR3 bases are TGTGCCAGCAGTAATGGGGCCGGACAGAACTCCTACAATGAGCAGTTCTTC.